This T cell receptor (beta chain) was identified in a study of blood T cell repertoires in COVID-19. Study summary: From the United States, Italy and Spain came samples of acute and convalescent COVID-19. T cells, B-cell-depleted T cells, or PBMCs supplied cDNA or gDNA.

The V end was cut by 0 bases, the J end by 5 bases, with 6 bases between. The CDR3 length is 13 residues. From germline, CDR1 is SGHDN and CDR2 FVKESK. Per the original data handling: Reference gene primers were amplified, and this amplification served to estimate nucleated cell counts. Only in-frame clones appear in the TCRdb table, and some are missing; sequencing was by immunoSEQ multiplex PCR. V and J calls plus clone size are reproduced from that table; the DNA served to infer D and trimming. The data hold 190,000 or so clones, with about 87% observed a single time. Sequences were obtained from peripheral blood. The rearrangement joins TRBV14 to TRBJ2-3, with a possible D match to TRBD2 (5 bases). This receptor was taken from a man in his sixties who had recovered from COVID-19. This CDR3 reads CASSQDRGDTQYF. CDR3 nucleotides: TGTGCCAGCAGCCAAGATCGGGGAGATACGCAGTATTTT.